This T cell receptor beta chain was identified during a study of Ad26.COV2.S vaccination and SARS-CoV-2 variants. Germline V gene data show CDR1 as MNHEY and CDR2 as SMNVEV (reference sequence). V shed 4 bases, J shed 8 bases, and the junction held 9 bases outside the gene matches. There are 14 residues in the CDR3. Treatment given: around 19 received Ad26.COV2.S at low or high dose, single or two shots; about 5 received placebo; per-sample allocation not given. Sampling occurred on day 63 after the first vaccine or placebo injection. Profiled with immunoSEQ multiplex PCR; TCRdb holds only in-frame clones, not every one. The sample has about 350,000 clones, approximately 81% seen once.

The genes are TRBV27 and TRBJ1-2; the match to TRBD1 covers 8 bases. Material: peripheral blood, obtained in a trial of Ad26.COV2.S vaccine versus placebo. This clonotype was sampled from a person aged 18-65 years who received the Ad26.COV2.S COVID-19 vaccine or a placebo. In nucleotides, the CDR3 is TGTGCCAGCAGTTACAATCAGGGGGCCAGGGGCTACACCTTC. Its protein product is CASSYNQGARGYTF.